The 12 T cell receptor beta chains in this list originate from one sample, sequenced in a study of blood T cell repertoires in COVID-19. The data were produced by immunoSEQ multiplex PCR, yet TCRdb's version contains in-frame clones alone and is incomplete. The repertoire holds about 220,000 clones, with about three quarters as singletons. The sequenced sample consisted of peripheral blood. The receptors here all came from a woman aged 70 to 79 with acute or convalescent COVID-19.

This chain joins TRBV28 and TRBJ2-7, with D possibly being TRBD2 (7 bases). Germline V gene lookup returns CDR1 MDHEN and CDR2 SYDVKM. Trimming removed 4 bases from V and 6 bases from J, with 16 bases in between. The CDR3 runs 14 residues. The CDR3 loop reads CASSSGGGGFEQYF. In DNA, the CDR3 is TGTGCCAGCAGTTCCGGGGGAGGGGGTTTCGAGCAGTACTTC.

This clone is a singleton in its sample. This chain links TRBV19 with TRBJ2-3, with D possibly TRBD2 on 6 matching bases. Trimming stripped 8 bases from V and 6 bases from J, with 18 bases between. The CDR3 has 14 residues. The germline V gene encodes CDR1 LNHDA and CDR2 SQIVND (reference sequence). CDR3 in amino acids: CASSSGASMDTQYF. CDR3 DNA sequence: TGTGCCAGTTCCTCGGGAGCCTCCATGGATACGCAGTATTTT.

V gene TRBV19 combines with J gene TRBJ2-3; 8 bases map to TRBD2. Unmatched junction bases numbered 3, after V lost 4 bases and J lost 0 bases. CDR1 is LNHDA, CDR2 SQIVND, per germline (reference sequence). CDR3 length: 15 residues. The CDR3 sequence is CASSTTSESTDTQYF. The CDR3 DNA reads as TGTGCCAGTAGTACGACTAGCGAGAGCACAGATACGCAGTATTTT.

The chain couples TRBV30 to TRBJ2-7; TRBD2 matches 8 bases. Germline CDR1 GTSNPN, CDR2 SVGIG (reference sequence). This CDR3 spans 12 amino acids. J lost 8 bases, V lost 4 bases, and 7 bases had no gene match. CDR3 sequence: CAWNRASGQQYF. The DNA of the CDR3 is TGTGCCTGGAATCGGGCTAGCGGGCAGCAGTACTTC.

The chain combines TRBV19 with TRBJ2-5, with TRBD1 matching over 9 bases. Trimming at V came to 6 bases and at J to 6 bases, leaving 17 bases not matched to a gene. Germline lookup yields CDR1 LNHDA and CDR2 SQIVND (reference sequence). The CDR3 has 17 residues. Here the CDR3 DNA reads TGTGCCAGTAGCTCGGGACAGGGTGCGACCGGGATGAAGACCCAGTACTTC. As protein: CASSSGQGATGMKTQYF.

This rearrangement joins TRBV25-1 to TRBJ2-5; TRBD2 is a possible D gene (6 bases). CDR3 size: 14 residues. V was shortened by 9 bases and J by 4 bases, with 18 bases between the two germline ends. Germline CDR1 MGHDK, CDR2 SYGVNS. The CDR3 sequence is CASCLTRGGETQYF. For the CDR3, the DNA is TGTGCCAGTTGTCTGACGAGGGGAGGAGAGACCCAGTACTTC. The whole variable domain, remainder taken from reference TRBV25-1 and TRBJ2-5, is EADIYQTPRYLVIGTGKKITLECSQTMGHDKMYWYQQDPGMELHLIHYSYGVNSTEKGDLSSESTVSRIRTEHFPLTLESARPSHTSQYLCASCLTRGGETQYFGPGTRLLVL.

The chain has TRBV4-1 and TRBJ2-3, with 10 bases that match TRBD2. The germline CDR1 and CDR2 sequences are MGHRA and YSYEKL. V lost 6 bases, J lost 6 bases, and 21 bases stayed unmatched. The CDR3 sequence is 19 residues long. The CDR3 protein is CASSLKERGGPDPRDTQYF. CDR3 bases: TGCGCCAGCAGTTTGAAGGAGCGGGGGGGCCCCGACCCGAGGGATACGCAGTATTTT.

This rearrangement joins TRBV18 to TRBJ1-5; tentative D call: TRBD1 (5 bases). The V gene lost 1 base and the J gene lost 1 base, with 11 bases spanning the gap. The CDR3 spans 16 residues. The V gene's germline CDR1 is KGHSH and CDR2 LQKENI. This chain's CDR3 is CASSPQGSGSNQPQHF. The CDR3 nucleotides read TGTGCCAGCTCACCACAGGGGTCAGGAAGCAATCAGCCCCAGCATTTT.

The V and J genes are TRBV24-1 and TRBJ2-3, with 8 bases lining up with TRBD1. V gave up 6 bases and J gave up 0 bases; unmatched junction bases: 4. Per the germline V gene, CDR1 is KGHDR and CDR2 is SFDVKD. CDR3 length: 15 amino acids. CDR3 protein: CATSFGQGSTDTQYF. CDR3 sequence (DNA): TGTGCCACCAGTTTCGGACAGGGAAGCACAGATACGCAGTATTTT.

The rearrangement uses TRBV5-5 and TRBJ2-2; TRBD1 matches at 10 bases. Germline loops: CDR1 SGHKS, CDR2 YYEKEE (reference sequence). The CDR3 sequence is 17 residues long. V was pared by 5 bases and J by 1 base, with 8 bases of the junction left unmatched. For the CDR3, the DNA is TGTGCCAGCAGACAAGTCCGGGACAGGGGGAACACCGGGGAGCTGTTTTTT. Its protein is CASRQVRDRGNTGELFF.

The DNA for the CDR3 is TGTGCCAGCACCGGACAGGGAAGCTCCTATAATTCACCCCTCCACTTT. Its protein is CASTGQGSSYNSPLHF. This chain joins TRBV30 and TRBJ1-6; TRBD1 agrees at 8 bases. The CDR3 loop spans 16 amino acids. Germline CDR1 reads GTSNPN; CDR2 reads SVGIG (reference sequence). Losses at the gene ends were 8 bases for V and 0 bases for J; bases not matched to a gene: 9. Combining the CDR3 with reference TRBV30 and TRBJ1-6 gives the whole variable domain SQTIHQWPATLVQPVGSPLSLECTVEGTSNPNLYWYRQAAGRGLQLLFYSVGIGQISSEVPQNLSASRPQDRQFILSSKKLLLSDSGFYLCASTGQGSSYNSPLHFGNGTRLTVT.

This sequence joins TRBV7-2 and TRBJ2-2; TRBD1 agrees at 7 bases. CDR3 length equals 17 residues. Germline CDR1 reads SGHTA; CDR2 reads FQGNSA. The V and J ends lost 3 bases and 2 bases, in that order; junction bases with no gene match: 9. This chain's CDR3 is CASSFSAGTANTGELFF. In DNA, the CDR3 is TGTGCCAGCAGCTTCAGTGCCGGGACAGCCAACACCGGGGAGCTGTTTTTT.